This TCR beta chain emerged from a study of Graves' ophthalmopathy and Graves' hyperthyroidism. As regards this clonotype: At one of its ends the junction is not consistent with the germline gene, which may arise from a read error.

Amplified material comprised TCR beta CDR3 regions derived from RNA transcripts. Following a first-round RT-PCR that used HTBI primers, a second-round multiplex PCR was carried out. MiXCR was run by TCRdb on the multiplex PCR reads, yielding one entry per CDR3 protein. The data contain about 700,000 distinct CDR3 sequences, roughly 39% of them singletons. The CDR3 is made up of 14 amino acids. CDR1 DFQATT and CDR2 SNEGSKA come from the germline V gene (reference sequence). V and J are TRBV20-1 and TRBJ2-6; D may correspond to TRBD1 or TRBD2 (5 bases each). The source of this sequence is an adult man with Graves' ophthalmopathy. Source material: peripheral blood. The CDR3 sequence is CSARDRVGANVLTF. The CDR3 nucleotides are TGCAGTGCTAGAGATCGTGTCGGGGCGAACGTCCTGACTTTC.